This T cell receptor beta chain was obtained from a study of blood T cell repertoires in COVID-19. Turning to the study itself: Sites in the United States, Italy and Spain provided acute and convalescent COVID-19 samples. The analysed material was cDNA or gDNA that came from T cells, B-cell-depleted T cells, or PBMCs.

Study processing details: Amplification of reference gene primers provided the estimated nucleated cell counts. Sequencing was performed with immunoSEQ multiplex PCR; in TCRdb, only in-frame clones are kept and a portion is missing. D and trimming come from the DNA, and the V and J calls and clone size come from that table. The repertoire includes about 200,000 clones, less than 80% of them detected once, and approximately 13% sits in the top ten. Germline-derived CDR1 and CDR2 are KGHSH and LQKENI. This CDR3 is built from 16 residues. V was shortened by 8 bases and J by 0 bases, with 17 bases between the two germline ends.

V usage is TRBV18 and J usage is TRBJ1-3; tentative D call: TRBD1 (6 bases). The sample taken for sequencing was peripheral blood. This clonotype originated in a man aged 45-60 years who had recovered from COVID-19. The CDR3 loop is CASSTQGQNSGNTIYF. In DNA, the CDR3 is TGTGCCAGCAGCACACAGGGTCAAAACTCTGGAAACACCATATATTTT.